Listed here are 28 T cell receptor beta chains from one sample, sequenced in a study of beta chain features in type 1 diabetes (dated by TCRdb to 2017 to 2018). The investigation overall reported the following: A moderate but significant shortening of TCRB CDR3 length was observed in type 1 diabetes patients in all four CD4+ subsets.

No antigens are known for them. The library came from the immunoSEQ multiplex PCR assay. All of the isolated RNA was reverse transcribed with the High Capacity cDNA Reverse Transcription Kit, so expressed TCRB transcripts were sequenced. TCRdb mirrors the immuneACCESS table, restricted to in-frame sequences. Some clones are absent from its copies; in checked studies, under half trace to an unresolved V gene, and the reason for the others is unknown. For this sample the table gives 40,000 to 45,000 clones, of which roughly 68% were detected only once. Of the sample, about 2% is held by the ten largest clones. The sample consisted of Tregs from blood. The cell subset or site label corresponds to: regulatory CD4+ T cells. The receptors originated from a woman younger than 35 with type 1 diabetes.

J is TRBJ1-3 and V is TRBV6-6; possible D gene TRBD1, 6 bases. V lost 8 bases and J lost 0, with 17 bases in between. Per the germline V gene, CDR1 is MNHNY and CDR2 is SVGAGI (reference sequence). There are 16 residues in the CDR3. This CDR3 is CASRSTGTRSGNTIYF. The CDR3 DNA sequence: TGTGCCAGCCGATCAACAGGGACCCGCTCTGGAAACACCATATATTTT.

This clone has just a few counts. This chain links TRBV7-9 with TRBJ1-1; D not certain. The CDR3 spans 13 residues. Germline V gives CDR1 SEHNR, CDR2 FQNEAQ (reference sequence). V lost 5 bases, J lost 4 bases, and 11 bases lay in between. CDR3 coding DNA: TGTGCCAGCAGCCACAGTTTTGCCACTGAAGCTTTCTTT. It codes for CASSHSFATEAFF.

CDR3 region: CASSRETGNEELFF. In nucleotides, the CDR3 is TGTGCCAGCAGTAGGGAAACAGGGAATGAGGAACTGTTTTTT. V usage is TRBV2 and J usage is TRBJ1-4; tentative D call: TRBD1 (6 bases). Trimming pared 5 bases from V and 12 bases from J, leaving 19 bases between. The CDR3 sequence is 14 residues long. Germline values: CDR1 SNHLY, CDR2 FYNNEI.

This chain joins TRBV19 and TRBJ2-5, with unresolved D. In germline, CDR1 is LNHDA, CDR2 SQIVND (reference sequence). V lost 5 bases, J lost 4 bases, and 11 bases lay in between. This CDR3 has 13 residues. The CDR3 DNA sequence: TGTGCCAGTAGTGTGCGGATACGAGAGACCCAGTACTTC. This encodes CASSVRIRETQYF.

This clone has a handful of counts. The gene calls are TRBV9 and TRBJ2-5; 12 bases match TRBD1. The CDR3 is made up of 14 amino acids. Germline V gives CDR1 SGDLS, CDR2 YYNGEE. V gave up 7 bases and J gave up 7 bases; unmatched junction bases: 8. This CDR3 reads CASGTGGAGRTQYF. The CDR3 nucleotides read TGTGCCAGCGGGACAGGGGGCGCAGGGCGGACCCAGTACTTC.

The rearrangement links TRBV6-1 to TRBJ2-7, with a possible D match to TRBD1 (5 bases). The CDR3 extends over 14 amino acids. CDR1 and CDR2 from the germline V gene are MNHNS and SASEGT. V dropped 0 bases and J dropped 4 bases, with 10 bases sitting between them. The CDR3 nucleotides read TGTGCCAGCAGTGAAGCGCTCAGGGTATACGAGCAGTACTTC. The encoded protein is CASSEALRVYEQYF.

DNA for the CDR3: TGCGCCAGCAGCTTGGTCGGGGGGTTCACAGATACGCAGTATTTT. This codes for CASSLVGGFTDTQYF. The chain is built from TRBV5-1 and TRBJ2-3; 7 positions match TRBD2. J gave up 2 bases and V 0 bases, and 3 bases lay outside the gene matches. Germline V gene data show CDR1 as SGHRS and CDR2 as YFSETQ. This CDR3 spans 15 amino acids.

In this sample, this clone turned up once. V is TRBV28 and J is TRBJ1-2, with D maybe TRBD1 (6 bases). Germline CDR1 reads MDHEN; CDR2 reads SYDVKM. V lost 5 bases, J lost 1 base, and 11 bases lay in between. The CDR3 consists of 14 residues. This CDR3 is CASSILQGNYGYTF. The DNA for the CDR3 is TGTGCCAGCAGTATCCTACAGGGTAACTATGGCTACACCTTC.

The V gene is TRBV9, the J gene TRBJ2-6; 7 bases line up with TRBD2. The trim removed 0 bases at V and 0 bases at J, leaving 6 bases unmatched. Germline V gene lookup returns CDR1 SGDLS and CDR2 YYNGEE. The CDR3 extends over 18 amino acids. The CDR3 loop is CASSVVGGGVSGANVLTF. The CDR3 coding sequence is TGTGCCAGCAGCGTAGTGGGGGGAGGGGTCTCTGGGGCCAACGTCCTGACTTTC.

The table lists this clone with a count of one. The gene calls are TRBV5-1 and TRBJ1-2; 7 bases are a match to TRBD1. CDR3 length equals 15 residues. After removal of 2 bases from V and 3 bases from J, the junction contained 7 bases not matched to a gene. Germline CDR1 reads SGHRS; CDR2 reads YFSETQ. The CDR3 DNA sequence: TGCGCCAGCAGCTTTGGACAGGTCGAGGACTATGGCTACACCTTC. Its translation is CASSFGQVEDYGYTF. Full variable domain (remainder filled in from reference TRBV5-1 and TRBJ1-2): KAGVTQTPRYLIKTRGQQVTLSCSPISGHRSVSWYQQTPGQGLQFLFEYFSETQRNKGNFPGRFSGRQFSNSRSEMNVSTLELGDSALYLCASSFGQVEDYGYTFGSGTRLTVV.

The J gene is TRBJ2-2, the V gene TRBV7-2, with 8 bases lining up with TRBD2. V was pared by 4 bases and J by 4 bases, with 5 bases of the junction left unmatched. This CDR3 contains 15 residues. Germline V gene sequence: CDR1 SGHTA, CDR2 FQGNSA. The CDR3, as DNA: TGTGCCAGCAGCTGGAACGGGGGGGGCACCGGGGAGCTGTTTTTT. It encodes CASSWNGGGTGELFF.

This chain joins TRBV6-5 and TRBJ2-5, with a tentative D call TRBD2 (6 bases). Trimming took off 2 bases at V and 1 base at J, with 8 bases between the two ends. Germline loops: CDR1 MNHEY, CDR2 SVGAGI. CDR3 length: 14 amino acids. The CDR3 loop reads CASSYRDSQETQYF. DNA for the CDR3: TGTGCCAGCAGTTACCGGGACTCCCAAGAGACCCAGTACTTC.

The chain uses TRBV7-2 and TRBJ1-2, with unresolved D. The germline V gene encodes CDR1 SGHTA and CDR2 FQGNSA. The CDR3 spans 13 residues. Trimming stripped 5 bases from V and 5 bases from J, with 12 bases between. The CDR3 DNA is TGTGCCAGCAGCCCCTTCGGAGGGTATGGCTACACCTTC. It yields the protein CASSPFGGYGYTF. The variable domain in full, with the rest retrieved from reference TRBV7-2 and TRBJ1-2, is GAGVSQSPSNKVTEKGKDVELRCDPISGHTALYWYRQSLGQGLEFLIYFQGNSAPDKSGLPSDRFSAERTGGSVSTLTIQRTQQEDSAVYLCASSPFGGYGYTFGSGTRLTVV.

V gene TRBV4-3 combines with J gene TRBJ1-2; TRBD1 matches 7 bases. In germline, CDR1 is LGHNA, CDR2 YSLEER. Trimming at V came to 4 bases and at J to 4 bases, leaving 6 bases not matched to a gene. The CDR3 is 14 amino acids. CDR3 in DNA: TGCGCCAGCAGCCCGCAGGGGGAGAGCTATGGCTACACCTTC. It specifies CASSPQGESYGYTF.

This clone was seen a few times. The V gene is TRBV6-6, the J gene TRBJ2-4; D call uncertain. CDR1 is MNHNY and CDR2 is SVGAGI in the germline V gene (reference sequence). The CDR3 length is 13 residues. V was cut by 2 bases and J by 6 bases, with 8 bases left in between. The CDR3 DNA reads TGTGCCAGCAGTTACCGGTCGTTAAACATTCAGTACTTC. This gives the protein CASSYRSLNIQYF.

This chain connects TRBV6-5 to TRBJ2-2; 8 bases map to TRBD1. The CDR3 covers 14 residues. Germline-derived CDR1 and CDR2 are MNHEY and SVGAGI. The J segment lost 3 bases and the V segment lost 6 bases, leaving 3 bases of the junction unmatched. CDR3 loop: CASRQGADTGELFF. CDR3 nucleotide sequence: TGTGCCAGCAGGCAGGGGGCCGACACCGGGGAGCTGTTTTTT.

The chain couples TRBV11-2 to TRBJ1-1; TRBD1 might be the D (6 bases). V lost 2 bases and J lost 7, with 11 bases in between. The germline CDR1 and CDR2 sequences are SGHAT and FQNNGV. The CDR3 spans 13 residues. The CDR3 is CASSLRRTVEAFF. For the CDR3, the DNA is TGTGCCAGCAGCTTAAGGCGGACAGTTGAAGCTTTCTTT.

This clone was seen just once. The gene calls are TRBV19 and TRBJ2-5; D is perhaps TRBD2 (5 bases). Trimming removed 3 bases at V and 7 bases at J, with 15 bases between. This CDR3 contains 14 residues. Germline V gives CDR1 LNHDA, CDR2 SQIVND (reference sequence). The CDR3 sequence is CASSMSSAAGTQYF. In nucleotides, the CDR3 is TGTGCCAGTAGTATGTCATCAGCGGCGGGGACCCAGTACTTC. The variable domain in full, completed from reference TRBV19 and TRBJ2-5, reads DGGITQSPKYLFRKEGQNVTLSCEQNLNHDAMYWYRQDPGQGLRLIYYSQIVNDFQKGDIAEGYSVSREKKESFPLTVTSAQKNPTAFYLCASSMSSAAGTQYFGPGTRLLVL.

By frequency in the sample, this clone is medium-sized. This chain uses TRBV6-5 with TRBJ2-2; D unclear. CDR1 and CDR2 (germline): MNHEY, SVGAGI. This CDR3 spans 13 amino acids. Trimming removed 4 bases from V and 3 bases from J, with 6 bases in between. The CDR3: CASSSGYTGELFF. The CDR3 bases are TGTGCCAGCAGTTCAGGTTACACCGGGGAGCTGTTTTTT.

The chain combines TRBV6-5 with TRBJ1-5, with TRBD1 as a possible D gene (6 bases). The CDR3 is 14 residues long. The V gene's germline CDR1 is MNHEY and CDR2 SVGAGI. V was shortened by 2 bases and J by 3 bases, with 8 bases between the two germline ends. The CDR3 reads CASSYEGVNQPQHF. For the CDR3, the DNA is TGTGCCAGCAGTTACGAGGGGGTCAATCAGCCCCAGCATTTT.

This clone has more than one count but fewer than ten. The chain has TRBV4-3 and TRBJ2-7, with 9 bases fitting TRBD2. CDR1 and CDR2 from the germline V gene are LGHNA and YSLEER. With V trimmed by 4 bases and J by 3 bases, 13 bases remained unmatched. CDR3 length: 17 residues. CDR3 DNA sequence: TGCGCCAGCAGCCGACAATTAATAGCGGGAGAGGTCTACGAGCAGTACTTC. Protein sequence: CASSRQLIAGEVYEQYF.

The V call is TRBV7-9, the J call TRBJ2-3; 10 bases agree with TRBD2. The germline V gene encodes CDR1 SEHNR and CDR2 FQNEAQ (reference sequence). V lost 2 bases and J lost 5; bases outside the gene matches: 4. CDR3 length: 15 amino acids. This CDR3 is CASSLLAGEGDTQYF. The DNA of the CDR3 is TGTGCCAGCAGCTTACTAGCGGGAGAAGGAGATACGCAGTATTTT.

This rearrangement joins TRBV10-3 to TRBJ2-7, with D maybe TRBD1 (6 bases). V lost 6 bases and J 1 base, leaving 13 bases between the germline ends. In germline, CDR1 is ENHRY, CDR2 SYGVKD. The CDR3 loop spans 14 amino acids. This CDR3 is CAISGQSLSYEQYF. DNA of the CDR3: TGTGCCATCAGCGGACAGTCGCTTTCCTACGAGCAGTACTTC.

The gene calls are TRBV6-1 and TRBJ1-1; D remains unclear. Deletions cut 6 bases from V and 1 base from J, with 9 bases between. Germline CDR1 is MNHNS and CDR2 is SASEGT. The CDR3 extends over 13 amino acids. The CDR3 nucleotides read TGTGCCAGCAGCTTCAGAGGGAACACTGAAGCTTTCTTT. It yields the protein CASSFRGNTEAFF.

This clone came up a few times. This rearrangement joins TRBV29-1 to TRBJ1-2, with D uncertain. The CDR3 consists of 12 residues. Germline CDR1 SQVTM, CDR2 ANQGSEA. V was cut by 4 bases and J by 2 bases, with 8 bases left in between. CDR3 nucleotide sequence: TGCAGCGTTGTGACTCCCAACTATGGCTACACCTTC. The encoded protein is CSVVTPNYGYTF.

J is TRBJ1-2 and V is TRBV6-1; D ambiguous. The V end lost 2 bases, the J end lost 1 base, and 8 bases lay between the germline ends. Germline CDR1 MNHNS, CDR2 SASEGT. The CDR3 sequence is 14 residues long. The DNA of the CDR3 is TGTGCCAGCAGTGAACGACGGGTTAACTATGGCTACACCTTC. Its protein is CASSERRVNYGYTF.

The chain uses TRBV4-3 and TRBJ2-3; 13 bases are shared with TRBD2. This CDR3 contains 15 residues. V shed 3 bases, J shed 7 bases, and the junction held 4 bases outside the gene matches. CDR1 is LGHNA and CDR2 is YSLEER in the germline V gene. The CDR3 protein is CASSQGLAGPNTQYF. The CDR3 nucleotides read TGCGCCAGCAGCCAGGGACTAGCGGGACCAAATACGCAGTATTTT.

The chain links TRBV7-2 to TRBJ2-5; D might be TRBD2 (5 bases). The CDR3 sequence is 14 residues long. Per the germline V gene, CDR1 is SGHTA and CDR2 is FQGNSA. Deletions cut 1 base from V and 1 base from J, with 7 bases between. The CDR3 loop reads CASSLGGPQETQYF. CDR3 coding DNA: TGTGCCAGCAGCTTAGGAGGGCCCCAAGAGACCCAGTACTTC. Filled out from reference TRBV7-2 and TRBJ2-5, the complete variable domain reads GAGVSQSPSNKVTEKGKDVELRCDPISGHTALYWYRQSLGQGLEFLIYFQGNSAPDKSGLPSDRFSAERTGGSVSTLTIQRTQQEDSAVYLCASSLGGPQETQYFGPGTRLLVL.